The next 2 T cell receptor beta chains were all read from a single sample in a study of T-cell memory formation after mild COVID-19. In TCRdb, the 5' RACE reads were re-called with MiXCR into one record per CDR3 protein. The sample carries roughly 350,000 distinct CDR3 sequences, under 25% recorded once. Material: PBMCs or a T cell subset sorted from them (not recorded which). All receptors derive from an adult woman who had mild COVID-19 (a few samples of this study predate the infection). Cell type and time point are not known.

This clonotype was seen a few times. The gene calls are TRBV7-6 and TRBJ2-1; 7 bases map to TRBD2. J lost 6 bases, V lost 1 base, and 0 bases had no gene match. Germline V lookup: CDR1 SGHVS, CDR2 FNYEAQ. The length of the CDR3 is 13 residues. The CDR3 spells CASSLVAGNEQFF. For the CDR3, the DNA is TGTGCCAGCAGCTTAGTAGCGGGCAATGAGCAGTTCTTC.

In this sample, this clonotype turned up many times. The gene calls are TRBV5-1 and TRBJ1-2; unclear D gene. The CDR3 runs to 16 residues. Trimming cost V 4 bases and J 3 bases, with 19 bases left between them. Germline CDR1 and CDR2: SGHRS and YFSETQ. CDR3 protein: CASSQRENSGDYGYTF. In DNA form, the CDR3 reads TGCGCCAGCAGCCAAAGGGAGAACTCGGGAGACTATGGCTACACCTTC.